The rows below give T cell receptor beta chains drawn from one sample of a study of T cells after yellow fever vaccination. From the 5' RACE reads, TCRdb called clonotypes with MiXCR, one entry per CDR3 protein. The sample lists some 320,000 distinct CDR3 sequences, about 4% occurring once. The specimen comprised PBMCs, sampled 5 days after the yellow fever booster vaccination. The receptors here all came from a man aged 18 to 35 who received the YFV17D yellow fever vaccine. CDR3s include the opening cysteine and the closing phenylalanine or tryptophan. D genes are given only for firm matches. Clone sizes are given selectively: once, few, many, or a class where the clone is expanded.

TRBD1 many TRBJ1-6 TRBV2 TGTGCCGGACGGACAGGGGGTCTTTCACCCCTCCACTTT CAGRTGGLSPLHF
. few TRBJ2-5 TRBV5-1 TGCGCCAGCAGCGGAACCGGGACCATCGGAGAGACCCAGTACTTC CASSGTGTIGETQYF
. many TRBJ1-5 TRBV20-1 TGCAGTGCTAGAACAATGGAGACCGAGGATCAGCCCCAGCATTTT CSARTMETEDQPQHF
. many TRBJ1-1 TRBV10-2 TGCGCCAGCAGTGGGGGAGTGAACACTGAAGCTTTCTTT CASSGGVNTEAFF
. many TRBJ1-4 TRBV15 TGTGCCACCAGCAGAGATCTCCCAAGGCGGGGAAAACTGTTTTTT CATSRDLPRRGKLFF
. . TRBJ2-1 TRBV5-1 TGCGCCAGCAGTTTGATTACAGGGAAGACTGGAAATGAGCAGTTCTTC CASSLITGKTGNEQFF
. many TRBJ1-1 TRBV5-1 TGCGCCAGCAGCTTGCCGGGAGACGGGGCTGAAGCTTTCTTT CASSLPGDGAEAFF
. few TRBJ1-2 TRBV7-2 TGTGGGACGGACTATGGCTACACCTTC CGTDYGYTF
TRBD1 few TRBJ1-1 TRBV5-1 TGCGCCAGCAGCAGGACAGGGGGCATCGCTTTCTTT CASSRTGGIAFF
. many TRBJ2-1 TRBV14 TGTGCCAGCGCCCAGGGGCCCTACAATGAGCAGTTCTTC CASAQGPYNEQFF
TRBD1 few TRBJ1-2 TRBV6-2/TRBV6-3 TGTGCCAGCAGTTACTCTCCAGGGGGCTTCTATGGCTACACCTTC CASSYSPGGFYGYTF
. few TRBJ2-5 TRBV12-3/TRBV12-4 TGTGCCAGCAGTTTAGGCGCGGTAGGGGAGACCCAGTACTTC CASSLGAVGETQYF
. . TRBJ2-1 TRBV30 TGTGCCTGGCACAGAGGAGGCCGCAATGAGCAGTTCTTC CAWHRGGRNEQFF
TRBD1 many TRBJ1-1 TRBV12-3/TRBV12-4 TGTGCCAGCAGTCCCGGGACAGGGCCGGGCACTGAAGCTTTCTTT CASSPGTGPGTEAFF
. few TRBJ2-3 TRBV28 TGTGCCAGCAGTTTCCGGGACGTTAGCACAGATACGCAGTATTTT CASSFRDVSTDTQYF
. . TRBJ2-1 TRBV6-5 TGTGCCAGCAGTTACTCCCGCCGGGGGCGCAATGAGCAGTTCTTC CASSYSRRGRNEQFF
TRBD2 few TRBJ2-5 TRBV20-1 TGCAGTGCTAGAGTTAGCGGGGGGGCGGGAGAGACCCAGTACTTC CSARVSGGAGETQYF
TRBD1 many TRBJ1-1 TRBV12-3/TRBV12-4 TGTGCCAGCAGGGCCTCCCGGGACAGGGATCTGAACACTGAAGCTTTCTTT CASRASRDRDLNTEAFF
. few TRBJ1-1 TRBV20-1 TGCAGTGCTAGACCGGCAGGGCGTATGAACACTGAAGCTTTCTTT CSARPAGRMNTEAFF
. . TRBJ2-3 TRBV6-5 TGTGCCAGCAGTTACTCGAGCTGGGGAAGCACAGATACGCAGTATTTT CASSYSSWGSTDTQYF
. many TRBJ2-3 TRBV5-1 TGCGCCAGCACAAAAGGGGGGTCCAGGACAGATACGCAGTATTTT CASTKGGSRTDTQYF
. . TRBJ2-1 TRBV4-1 TGCGCCAGCAGCGAACTAGGAACGTTGGGCAATGAGCAGTTCTTC CASSELGTLGNEQFF
. few TRBJ2-5 TRBV28 TGTGCCAGCTCAGGGGGCGGGAGAGAGACCCAGTACTTC CASSGGGRETQYF
TRBD1 many TRBJ1-1 TRBV19 TGTGCCAGTCACAGGGGCCTCGATATGAACACTGAAGCTTTCTTT CASHRGLDMNTEAFF
. once TRBJ2-1 TRBV28 TGTGCCAGCAGTTTTCTGCAGGGTTCCAAAAACATTCAGTTCTTC CASSFLQGSKNIQFF
TRBD1 . TRBJ2-5 TRBV20-1 TGCAGTGCTAGGGACGGGGACAGACCCCTCCAAGAGACCCAGTACTTC CSARDGDRPLQETQYF
. . TRBJ1-5 TRBV4-1 TGCGCCAGCAGCCAAGTGGTGGGCGGCCACAATCAGCCCCAGCATTTT CASSQVVGGHNQPQHF
TRBD2 many TRBJ2-3 TRBV20-1 TGCAGTGCTCCTGGGGCTAGCGGGGGCACAGATACGCAGTATTTT CSAPGASGGTDTQYF
. . TRBJ2-5 TRBV5-6 TGTGCCAGCAGCTTGGACACGGGGGAGGAGACCCAGTACTTC CASSLDTGEETQYF
. . TRBJ2-3 TRBV3-1 TGTGCCAGCAGCCAAGATCTACTAGCCCCATCTAGCACAGATACGCAGTATTTT CASSQDLLAPSSTDTQYF
TRBD2 few TRBJ2-5 TRBV7-2 TGTGCCAGCAGCTTAGCGGGGACTAGCGGGAGAGAGACCCAGTACTTC CASSLAGTSGRETQYF
TRBD1 medium-sized TRBJ2-5 TRBV5-1 TGCGCCAGCAGCGGGACAGCGCAAGAGACCCAGTACTTC CASSGTAQETQYF
TRBD2 . TRBJ2-1 TRBV4-2 TGTGCCAGCAGCCAAGTAGCGGGACACGCTCTCAATGAGCAGTTCTTC CASSQVAGHALNEQFF